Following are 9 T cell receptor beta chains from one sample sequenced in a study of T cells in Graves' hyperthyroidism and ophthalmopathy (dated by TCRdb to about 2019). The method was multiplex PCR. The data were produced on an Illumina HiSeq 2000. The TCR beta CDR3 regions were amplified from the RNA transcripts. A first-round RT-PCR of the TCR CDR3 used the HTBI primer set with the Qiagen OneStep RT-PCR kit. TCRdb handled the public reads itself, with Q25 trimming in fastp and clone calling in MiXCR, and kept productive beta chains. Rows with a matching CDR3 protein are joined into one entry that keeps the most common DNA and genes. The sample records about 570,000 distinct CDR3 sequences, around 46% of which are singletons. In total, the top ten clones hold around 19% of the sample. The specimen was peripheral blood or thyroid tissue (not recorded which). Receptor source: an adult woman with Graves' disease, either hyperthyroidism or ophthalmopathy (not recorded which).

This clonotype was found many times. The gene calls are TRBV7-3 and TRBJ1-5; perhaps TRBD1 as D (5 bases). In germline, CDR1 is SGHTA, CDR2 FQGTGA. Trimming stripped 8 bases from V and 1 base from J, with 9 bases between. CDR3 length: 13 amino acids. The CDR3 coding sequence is TGTGCCAGCTCTCGGGGGAGCAATCAGCCCCAGCATTTT. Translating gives CASSRGSNQPQHF. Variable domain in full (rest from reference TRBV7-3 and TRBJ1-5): GAGVSQTPSNKVTEKGKYVELRCDPISGHTALYWYRQSLGQGPEFLIYFQGTGAADDSGLPNDRFFAVRPEGSVSTLKIQRTERGDSAVYLCASSRGSNQPQHFGDGTRLSIL.

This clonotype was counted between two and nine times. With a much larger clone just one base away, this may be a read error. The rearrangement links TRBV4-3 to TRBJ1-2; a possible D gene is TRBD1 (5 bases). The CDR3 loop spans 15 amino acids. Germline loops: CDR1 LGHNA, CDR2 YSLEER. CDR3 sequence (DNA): TGCACCAGCAGCCAAAATTCAGGGAATCACTATGGCTACACCTTC. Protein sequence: CTSSQNSGNHYGYTF.

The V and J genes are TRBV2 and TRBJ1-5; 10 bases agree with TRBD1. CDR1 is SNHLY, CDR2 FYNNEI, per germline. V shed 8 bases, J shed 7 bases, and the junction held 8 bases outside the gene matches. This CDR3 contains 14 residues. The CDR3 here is CASFGTGANQPQHF. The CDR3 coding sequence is TGTGCCAGCTTCGGGACAGGGGCTAACCAGCCCCAGCATTTT.

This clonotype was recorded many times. The CDR3 here is CATSDAPGQGKDTEAFF. CDR3 coding DNA: TGTGCCACCAGTGACGCGCCGGGACAGGGAAAGGACACTGAAGCTTTCTTT. The chain is built from TRBV24-1 and TRBJ1-1; TRBD1 agrees at 9 bases. There are 17 residues in the CDR3. V lost 4 bases, J lost 3 bases, and 11 bases stayed unmatched. Germline V gene sequence: CDR1 KGHDR, CDR2 SFDVKD.

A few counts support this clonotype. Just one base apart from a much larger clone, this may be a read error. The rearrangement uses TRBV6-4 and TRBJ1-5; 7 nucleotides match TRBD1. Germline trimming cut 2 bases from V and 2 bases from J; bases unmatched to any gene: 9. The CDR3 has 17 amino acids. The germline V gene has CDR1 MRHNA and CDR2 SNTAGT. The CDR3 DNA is TGTGCCAGCAGTGACAGGCAGGGGGGGACCGGCAATCAGCCCCAGCATTTT. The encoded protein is CASSDRQGGTGNQPQHF.

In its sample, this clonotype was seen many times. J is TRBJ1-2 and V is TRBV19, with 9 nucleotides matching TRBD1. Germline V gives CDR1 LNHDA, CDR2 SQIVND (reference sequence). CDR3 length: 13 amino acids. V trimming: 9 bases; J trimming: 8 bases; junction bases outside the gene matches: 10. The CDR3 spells CASATGGRRGYTF. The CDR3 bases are TGTGCCAGCGCTACAGGGGGCAGGAGGGGCTACACCTTC. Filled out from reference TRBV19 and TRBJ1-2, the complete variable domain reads DGGITQSPKYLFRKEGQNVTLSCEQNLNHDAMYWYRQDPGQGLRLIYYSQIVNDFQKGDIAEGYSVSREKKESFPLTVTSAQKNPTAFYLCASATGGRRGYTFGSGTRLTVV.

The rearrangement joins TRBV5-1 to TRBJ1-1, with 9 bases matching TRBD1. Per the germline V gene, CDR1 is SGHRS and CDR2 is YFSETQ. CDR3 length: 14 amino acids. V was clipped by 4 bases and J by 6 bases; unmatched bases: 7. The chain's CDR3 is CASSRTTGGAEAFF. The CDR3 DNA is TGCGCCAGCAGCCGGACCACAGGGGGCGCTGAAGCTTTCTTT.

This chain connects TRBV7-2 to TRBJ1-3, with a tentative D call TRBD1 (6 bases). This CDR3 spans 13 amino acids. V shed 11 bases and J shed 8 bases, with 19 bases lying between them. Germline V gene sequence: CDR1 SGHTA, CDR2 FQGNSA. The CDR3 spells CARSRTVGDTIYF. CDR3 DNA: TGTGCCCGAAGTCGGACAGTCGGCGACACCATATATTTT.

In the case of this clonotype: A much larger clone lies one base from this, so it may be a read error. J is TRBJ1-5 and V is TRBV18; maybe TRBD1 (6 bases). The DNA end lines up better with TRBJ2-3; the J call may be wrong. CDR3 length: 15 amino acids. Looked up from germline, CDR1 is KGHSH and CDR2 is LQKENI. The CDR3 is CASSREGRGRVPQYF. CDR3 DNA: TGTGCCAGCTCACGTGAGGGCAGGGGTCGGGTGCCCCAGTATTTT.